This T cell receptor (beta chain) originates from a study of T-cell reconstitution after alpha-beta-depleted transplantation in children. Unique molecular identifiers were incorporated during preparation of the TCRbeta library. One entry per CDR3 protein results from TCRdb running MiXCR on the PCR reads. The sample contains fewer than 550,000 distinct CDR3 sequences, about 10% of which appear only once. This clonotype was seen many times. Its antigen is still unknown. The junction had 3 bases not matched to a gene; V was cut back by 1 base and J by 6 bases. The CDR3 runs to 15 residues. The germline V gene has CDR1 SGDLS and CDR2 YYNGEE. Study observations and caveats: Expanded clones from the graft, numbering several hundred, reportedly supplied alpha-beta T cells about two months after transplant. T-cell numbers and diversity, one year after transplant, stemmed largely from T cells that were newly produced.

This sequence was found in a child between 2 and 9 years old with inherited bone marrow failure, due to receive a stem cell transplant. The sample consisted of PBMCs, taken before TCRalphabeta/CD19-depleted stem cell transplant. The rearrangement joins TRBV9 to TRBJ2-1; 11 nucleotides match TRBD2. The CDR3 reads CASSVSSGRANEQFF. The CDR3 DNA reads as TGTGCCAGCAGCGTAAGTAGCGGGAGGGCCAATGAGCAGTTCTTC. Variable domain in full (rest from reference TRBV9 and TRBJ2-1): DSGVTQTPKHLITATGQRVTLRCSPRSGDLSVYWYQQSLDQGLQFLIQYYNGEERAKGNILERFSAQQFPDLHSELNLSSLELGDSALYFCASSVSSGRANEQFFGPGTRLTVL.